This T cell receptor beta chain was recorded in a study of T cells in Graves' hyperthyroidism and ophthalmopathy. On the study more broadly: At initial diagnosis, before any treatment had begun, peripheral blood was obtained.

This clonotype was seen many times. There are 18 residues in the CDR3. Trimming left V 5 bases short and J 0 bases short, with 20 bases between. The germline V gene has CDR1 MDHEN and CDR2 SYDVKM. Amplification of TCR beta CDR3 regions used RNA as the template. The study used the HTBI primer set for a first-round RT-PCR of the TCR CDR3. Each CDR3 protein is one row after TCRdb ran MiXCR on the multiplex PCR reads. The profile shows 350,000 to 450,000 distinct CDR3 sequences, about a sixth of them singletons. The J gene is TRBJ1-5, the V gene TRBV28; D call uncertain. The sequence came from a woman between 25 and 40 years old with Graves' hyperthyroidism that later progressed to Graves' ophthalmopathy. Sequencing used blood. The CDR3 sequence: CASSPRSLQVGSNQPQHF. For the CDR3, the DNA is TGTGCCAGCAGTCCGAGGTCCCTTCAGGTTGGTAGCAATCAGCCCCAGCATTTT. The full variable domain, its missing parts supplied by reference TRBV28 and TRBJ1-5, is DVKVTQSSRYLVKRTGEKVFLECVQDMDHENMFWYRQDPGLGLRLIYFSYDVKMKEKGDIPEGYSVSREKKERFSLILESASTNQTSMYLCASSPRSLQVGSNQPQHFGDGTRLSIL.